The 8 T cell receptor beta chains below were found in one sample sequenced in a study of cytomegalovirus exposure and HLA in healthy donors. Produced via immunoSEQ multiplex PCR; TCRdb's table is partial and in-frame only. The data contain some 310,000 clones, around 90% of them singletons. Input material: PBMCs. Receptors were obtained from a young man in good health and CMV-seronegative.

V usage is TRBV7-2 and J usage is TRBJ1-2; TRBD1 might be the D (5 bases). The germline V gene encodes CDR1 SGHTA and CDR2 FQGNSA. The CDR3 length is 13 residues. Trimming took off 4 bases at V and 8 bases at J, with 14 bases between the two ends. This chain's CDR3 is CASSSYRGDGYTF. CDR3 coding DNA: TGTGCCAGCAGCTCATACCGGGGGGACGGCTACACCTTC. Full variable domain (outside the CDR3, taken from reference TRBV7-2 and TRBJ1-2): GAGVSQSPSNKVTEKGKDVELRCDPISGHTALYWYRQSLGQGLEFLIYFQGNSAPDKSGLPSDRFSAERTGGSVSTLTIQRTQQEDSAVYLCASSSYRGDGYTFGSGTRLTVV.

This clone was counted a single time. This chain links TRBV4-1 with TRBJ2-1; 7 bases map to TRBD2. V lost 0 bases, J lost 0 bases, and 2 bases stayed unmatched. CDR1 and CDR2 (germline): MGHRA, YSYEKL. This CDR3 is 16 amino acids long. CDR3 nucleotides: TGCGCCAGCAGCCAAGAAGCGGGGAGCTCCTACAATGAGCAGTTCTTC. Translated, it gives CASSQEAGSSYNEQFF.

This chain connects TRBV29-1 to TRBJ1-2, with D unresolved. CDR1 and CDR2 from the germline V gene are SQVTM and ANQGSEA. The CDR3 extends over 16 amino acids. V gave up 6 bases and J gave up 1 base, with 21 bases separating them. This chain's CDR3 is CSVTEGSVGLNYGYTF. The CDR3 coding sequence is TGCAGCGTCACTGAGGGTTCGGTGGGTCTTAACTATGGCTACACCTTC.

V gene TRBV27 combines with J gene TRBJ2-3; D unclear. Germline V CDR1 and CDR2: MNHEY, SMNVEV (reference sequence). V shed 6 bases and J shed 3 bases, with 19 bases lying between them. The CDR3 consists of 16 residues. CDR3 in amino acids: CASSLFEDHETDTQYF. In nucleotides, the CDR3 is TGTGCCAGCAGCCTATTCGAAGATCACGAAACAGATACGCAGTATTTT.

The rearrangement links TRBV7-6 to TRBJ2-3, with TRBD2 matching 11 bases. The V and J ends lost 2 bases and 4 bases, in that order; junction bases with no gene match: 2. Germline assignment: CDR1 SGHVS and CDR2 FNYEAQ. The CDR3 covers 15 residues. CDR3 nucleotide sequence: TGTGCCAGCAGCTTACTAGCGGGGGGTGCAGATACGCAGTATTTT. This translates into CASSLLAGGADTQYF.

The V gene is TRBV27, the J gene TRBJ1-1; D is unresolved. CDR1 and CDR2 from the germline V gene are MNHEY and SMNVEV (reference sequence). CDR3 length equals 13 residues. The V end lost 4 bases, the J end lost 2 bases, and 8 bases lay between the germline ends. CDR3 DNA: TGTGCCAGCAGTTCCCTGACAAACACTGAAGCTTTCTTT. This sequence encodes CASSSLTNTEAFF.

J is TRBJ2-1 and V is TRBV12-5; the match to TRBD1 covers 7 bases. Germline loops: CDR1 LGHNT, CDR2 FRNRAP. J lost 4 bases, V lost 6 bases, and 12 bases had no gene match. The CDR3 extends over 16 amino acids. For the CDR3, the DNA is TGTGCTAGTGGAGTAACCGGGACAGCAAGATACAATGAGCAGTTCTTC. The encoded protein is CASGVTGTARYNEQFF.

This chain uses TRBV7-9 with TRBJ1-5; D is unresolved. CDR1 SEHNR and CDR2 FQNEAQ come from the germline V gene (reference sequence). The V end was cut by 6 bases, the J end by 2 bases, with 11 bases between. The CDR3 has 14 amino acids. The CDR3 reads CASSQNIGNQPQHF. CDR3 nucleotides: TGTGCCAGCAGTCAGAATATTGGCAATCAGCCCCAGCATTTT.